The present TCR beta chain was sequenced within a study of T cells in women clearing cervical HPV infection (dated by TCRdb to the late 2010s). About the full investigation: The cases were under 30 women with histologically confirmed HPV16-related CIN3 or worse, and 2 of these cases were invasive cancers. The controls were 25 women whose single incident HPV16 infection cleared within 12 months with no development of precancer or cancer. Blood from cases was collected at the visit at which the lesion was first identified, whereas blood from controls was collected once infection was no longer detected. Among cases, blood sampling came a median of 149 days after lesion detection, with an interquartile range of about 90 to 220 days. Because only a few women had HLA typing data, the possibility that HLA type acted as a confounder could not be ruled out. This exploratory proof-of-principle case-control study, nested within the Guanacaste HPV Natural History Study in Costa Rica, compared TCR repertoires among women with different cervical HPV16 outcomes. Cases and controls were matched on age within five years and on year of sample collection. Cases had a median age of almost 35 years compared with just over 37 for controls, and baseline characteristics showed no significant differences between the groups. The parent cohort enrolled 10,000 or so women aged 18 or older in Guanacaste, Costa Rica, during about 1992 to 1994 and followed them for over six years. Five blinded duplicates per group were added as quality controls, so that some 60 samples were obtained: some 50 participants and 10 replicates. The study at large found these results: Because T-cell numbers per sample were unknown, differences in richness could reflect varying T-cell content rather than repertoire biology. Significantly higher TCR repertoire richness was observed in CIN3+ cases than in controls across sequencing depths, whereas no difference in evenness was found. TRBV6-7 relative abundance was lower in cases than in controls (approximately 0.11% versus 0.16%; Bonferroni P = 0.0008). Because of the cross-sectional design, the study could not determine whether the associations came before infection or resulted from infection, and neither effector/memory subsets nor HPV-specific T cells were isolated. By combining richness with V gene abundances, random forest classifiers separated cases from controls with an estimated AUC of around 0.8.

In regard to this clone: Its antigen specificity is not known. The CDR3 is cut off 3 residues early in the read; its end comes from the germline J gene.

Taken from the germline V gene, the CDR1 and CDR2 loops are SGHRS and YFSETQ. V and J lose 4 bases and 2 bases, and a span of 14 bases separates them. The CDR3 runs 15 residues from the cysteine to the phenylalanine. The CDR3 was read in part: 36 bases, with the frame set at base 1. Using the immunoSEQ assay, multiplex PCR amplified TCR beta CDR3 regions from an average of approximately 1,200 ng of genomic DNA per sample. To correct primer bias, the assay used a complete synthetic TCR repertoire to set an amplification baseline. The amplicons were sequenced using the Illumina platform. As for how the authors treated the data: Sequences were error-corrected by clustering with frequency ratios and a modified nearest-neighbor algorithm, then analyzed in the immunoSEQ Analyzer with IMGT gene definitions. At each rarefaction depth, TCR richness and evenness were averaged across 20 rarefaction repeats, and samples with fewer sequences than that depth were excluded. V, D and J gene relative abundances were compared between groups with Wilcoxon rank sum tests, applying FDR correction. In the blinded duplicates, the intraclass correlation was over 95% for TCR richness and averaged about 79% across roughly 70 gene segments. Entries here come from immuneACCESS through TCRdb and include only in-frame sequences with V and J called. Some clones fail to appear in such tables; in the studies checked, an unresolved V gene covers under half of the shortfall, and the cause of the remainder is unknown. The DNA gave D and trimming, while V, J and clone size come from that table. The table for this sample records about 30,000 clones. Of the sample, roughly 4% is held by the ten largest clones.

Every participant had a single incident cervical HPV16 infection, and women with prevalent HPV16 infections were excluded. Cervical HPV DNA was detected by MY09/MY11 PCR and genotyped by dot-blot hybridization. Fifteen mL of heparinized blood were centrifuged, and the buffy coat was aliquoted, frozen at -30°C, then stored at -80°C. QIAGEN kits were used to extract genomic DNA from buffy coat specimens. The chain uses TRBV5-1 and TRBJ2-3; matching of 6 bases hints at TRBD2 as the D gene. The sequence derives from a woman between 18 and 75 years old with a cervical HPV16 infection that either progressed to CIN3+ or cleared (not recorded which). Sequencing used blood buffy coat. CDR3 DNA, as far as it was read: TGCGCCAGCAGCCAAGGGCGGGGCCACACAGATACG. The resulting protein is CASSQGRGHTDT. The entire CDR3 sequence reads CASSQGRGHTDTQYF.